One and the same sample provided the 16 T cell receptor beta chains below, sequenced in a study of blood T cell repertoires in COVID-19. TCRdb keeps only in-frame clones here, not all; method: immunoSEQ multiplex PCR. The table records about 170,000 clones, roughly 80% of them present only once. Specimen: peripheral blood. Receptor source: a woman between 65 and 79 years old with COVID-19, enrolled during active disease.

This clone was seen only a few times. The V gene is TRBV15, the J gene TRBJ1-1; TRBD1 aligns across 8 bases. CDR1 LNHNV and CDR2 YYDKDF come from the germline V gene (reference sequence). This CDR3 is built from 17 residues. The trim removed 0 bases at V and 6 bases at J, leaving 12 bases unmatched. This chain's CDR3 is CATSRDLTGEVTPEAFF. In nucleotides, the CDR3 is TGTGCCACCAGCAGAGATCTGACAGGGGAGGTTACCCCTGAAGCTTTCTTT.

The CDR3 here is CASSAWGTRMNTEAFF. DNA for the CDR3: TGTGCCAGCAGTGCCTGGGGGACTCGGATGAACACTGAAGCTTTCTTT. The V and J genes are TRBV6-1 and TRBJ1-1, with a tentative D call TRBD1 (5 bases). Trimming took off 4 bases at V and 0 bases at J, with 15 bases between the two ends. Germline CDR1 is MNHNS and CDR2 is SASEGT. This CDR3 has 16 amino acids.

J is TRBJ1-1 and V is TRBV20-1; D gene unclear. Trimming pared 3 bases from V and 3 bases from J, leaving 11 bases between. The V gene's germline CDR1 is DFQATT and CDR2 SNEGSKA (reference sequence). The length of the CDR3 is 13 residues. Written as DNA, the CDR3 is TGCAGTGCTAGTGGGCGGGTTGACACTGAAGCTTTCTTT. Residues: CSASGRVDTEAFF.

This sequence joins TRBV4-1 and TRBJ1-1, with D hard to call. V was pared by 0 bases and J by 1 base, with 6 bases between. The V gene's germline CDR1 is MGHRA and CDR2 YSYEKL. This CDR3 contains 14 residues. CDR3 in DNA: TGCGCCAGCAGCCAAGACGTATGGAACACTGAAGCTTTCTTT. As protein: CASSQDVWNTEAFF.

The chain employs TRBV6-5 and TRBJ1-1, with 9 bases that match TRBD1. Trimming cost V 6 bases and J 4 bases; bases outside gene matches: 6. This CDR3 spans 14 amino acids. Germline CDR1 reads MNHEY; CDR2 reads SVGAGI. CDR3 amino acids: CASRDGTGTTEAFF. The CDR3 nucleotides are TGTGCCAGCAGAGACGGGACAGGGACCACTGAAGCTTTCTTT.

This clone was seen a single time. The CDR3 spells CASSDSYSGANVLTF. CDR3 bases: TGTGCCAGCAGTGATAGTTACTCTGGGGCCAACGTCCTGACTTTC. The V gene is TRBV6-1, the J gene TRBJ2-6, with D uncertain. The CDR3 has 15 amino acids. With 3 bases removed from V and 0 bases from J, the gap between germline ends came to 6 bases. Germline V gene sequence: CDR1 MNHNS, CDR2 SASEGT.

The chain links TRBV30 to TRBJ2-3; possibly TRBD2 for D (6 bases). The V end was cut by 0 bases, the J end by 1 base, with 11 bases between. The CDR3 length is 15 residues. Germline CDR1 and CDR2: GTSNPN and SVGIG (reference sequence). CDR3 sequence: CAWSVRAGRTDTQYF. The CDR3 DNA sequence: TGTGCCTGGAGTGTAAGGGCGGGGCGCACAGATACGCAGTATTTT.

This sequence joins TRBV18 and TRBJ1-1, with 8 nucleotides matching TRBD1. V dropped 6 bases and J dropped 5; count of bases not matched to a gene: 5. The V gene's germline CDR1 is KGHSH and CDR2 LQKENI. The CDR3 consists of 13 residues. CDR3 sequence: CASSADRGTEAFF. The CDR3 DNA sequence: TGTGCCAGCTCGGCTGACAGGGGAACTGAAGCTTTCTTT.

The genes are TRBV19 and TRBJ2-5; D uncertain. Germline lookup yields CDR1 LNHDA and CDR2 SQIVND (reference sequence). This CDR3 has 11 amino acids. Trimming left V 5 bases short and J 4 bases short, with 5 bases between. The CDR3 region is CASSPGETQYF. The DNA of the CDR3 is TGTGCCAGTAGTCCGGGAGAGACCCAGTACTTC.

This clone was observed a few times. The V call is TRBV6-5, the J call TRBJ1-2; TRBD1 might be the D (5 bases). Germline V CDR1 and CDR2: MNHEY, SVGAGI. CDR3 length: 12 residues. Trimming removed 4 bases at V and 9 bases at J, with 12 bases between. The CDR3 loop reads CASSSFQGSYTF. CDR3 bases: TGTGCCAGCAGTTCCTTCCAGGGCAGCTACACCTTC.

This chain's CDR3 is CASSFNRGATNEKLFF. CDR3 DNA: TGTGCCAGCTCCTTCAACCGGGGGGCAACTAATGAAAAACTGTTTTTT. The chain joins TRBV18 to TRBJ1-4; D may be TRBD1 (5 bases). The CDR3 length is 16 residues. The V gene lost 6 bases and the J gene lost 0 bases, with 14 bases spanning the gap. Germline-derived CDR1 and CDR2 are KGHSH and LQKENI.

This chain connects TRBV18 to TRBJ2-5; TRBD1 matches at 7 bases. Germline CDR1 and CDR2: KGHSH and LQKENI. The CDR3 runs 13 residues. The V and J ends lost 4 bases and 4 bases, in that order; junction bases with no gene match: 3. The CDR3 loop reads CASSLNRGETQYF. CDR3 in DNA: TGTGCCAGCTCACTCAACAGGGGAGAGACCCAGTACTTC. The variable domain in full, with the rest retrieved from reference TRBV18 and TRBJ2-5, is NAGVMQNPRHLVRRRGQEARLRCSPMKGHSHVYWYRQLPEEGLKFMVYLQKENIIDESGMPKERFSAEFPKEGPSILRIQQVVRGDSAAYFCASSLNRGETQYFGPGTRLLVL.

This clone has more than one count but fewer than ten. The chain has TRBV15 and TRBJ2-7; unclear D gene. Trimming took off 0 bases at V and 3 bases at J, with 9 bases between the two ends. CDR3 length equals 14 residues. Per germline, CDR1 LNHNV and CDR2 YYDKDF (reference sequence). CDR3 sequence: CATSREKPGYEQYV. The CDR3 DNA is TGTGCCACCAGCAGAGAGAAGCCTGGCTACGAGCAGTACGTC.

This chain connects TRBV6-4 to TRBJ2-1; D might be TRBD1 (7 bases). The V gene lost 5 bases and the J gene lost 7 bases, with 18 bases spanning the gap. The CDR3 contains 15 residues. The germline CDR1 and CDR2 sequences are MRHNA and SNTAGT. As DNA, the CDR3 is TGTGCCAGCAGTCTAACAGGGGAGGAATGGAATGAGCAGTTCTTC. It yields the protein CASSLTGEEWNEQFF.

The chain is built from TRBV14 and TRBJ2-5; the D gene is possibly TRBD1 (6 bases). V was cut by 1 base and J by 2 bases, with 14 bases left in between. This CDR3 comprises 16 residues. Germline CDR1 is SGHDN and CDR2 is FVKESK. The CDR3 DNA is TGTGCCAGCAGCCAAGGGCAGGGGTATCTTCAAGAGACCCAGTACTTC. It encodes CASSQGQGYLQETQYF.

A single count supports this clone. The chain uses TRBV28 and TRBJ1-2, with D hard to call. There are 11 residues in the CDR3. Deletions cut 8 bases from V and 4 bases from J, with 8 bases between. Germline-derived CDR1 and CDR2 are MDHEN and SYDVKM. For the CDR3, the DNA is TGTGCCAGCCGTATGGCCTATGGCTACACCTTC. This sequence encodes CASRMAYGYTF.